Listed below are T cell receptor beta chains from one sample, sequenced in a study of T cells after yellow fever vaccination. Each CDR3 protein gets one entry after TCRdb re-called the 5' RACE reads with MiXCR. The top ten hold about a sixth of the sample, which has roughly 400,000 distinct CDR3 sequences, roughly a sixth seen once. Sequenced material: PBMCs, taken before the yellow fever booster vaccination. These receptors were obtained from a man between 18 and 35 years old who received the YFV17D yellow fever vaccine. Both conserved end residues are part of each CDR3. Fields, in order: V gene, D gene, J gene, CDR3 protein. D genes are given only for firm matches.

V gene: TRBV6-1
D gene: .
J gene: TRBJ1-5
CDR3 protein: CASSAGLAQHF

V gene: TRBV12-3/TRBV12-4
D gene: .
J gene: TRBJ1-1
CDR3 protein: CASSFQGPGEAFF

V gene: TRBV29-1
D gene: .
J gene: TRBJ2-6
CDR3 protein: CSADGSSGANVLTF

V gene: TRBV6-4
D gene: .
J gene: TRBJ2-3
CDR3 protein: CASSETRGGTDTQYF

V gene: TRBV25-1
D gene: .
J gene: TRBJ2-7
CDR3 protein: CASSERQGRYEQYF

V gene: TRBV7-2
D gene: .
J gene: TRBJ2-2
CDR3 protein: CASSLRRDRNTGELFF

V gene: TRBV7-2
D gene: .
J gene: TRBJ1-4
CDR3 protein: CASSLAGQGSPTNEKLFF

V gene: TRBV29-1
D gene: .
J gene: TRBJ2-3
CDR3 protein: CSVEKGPGADTQYF

V gene: TRBV2
D gene: .
J gene: TRBJ1-6
CDR3 protein: CASSEISTVLHF

V gene: TRBV29-1
D gene: TRBD1
J gene: TRBJ2-1
CDR3 protein: CSVDRDRGGNEQFF

V gene: TRBV5-1
D gene: TRBD1
J gene: TRBJ1-1
CDR3 protein: CASSWGDRGITEAFF

V gene: TRBV20-1
D gene: .
J gene: TRBJ1-1
CDR3 protein: CRALGGLEAFF

V gene: TRBV2
D gene: .
J gene: TRBJ2-2
CDR3 protein: CASSTVPSGELFF

V gene: TRBV27
D gene: .
J gene: TRBJ1-1
CDR3 protein: CASSLSGSTTEAFF

V gene: TRBV6-2/TRBV6-3
D gene: .
J gene: TRBJ1-2
CDR3 protein: CASSYAGLNGYTF

V gene: TRBV12-3/TRBV12-4
D gene: .
J gene: TRBJ1-1
CDR3 protein: CATYQQGNTEAFF